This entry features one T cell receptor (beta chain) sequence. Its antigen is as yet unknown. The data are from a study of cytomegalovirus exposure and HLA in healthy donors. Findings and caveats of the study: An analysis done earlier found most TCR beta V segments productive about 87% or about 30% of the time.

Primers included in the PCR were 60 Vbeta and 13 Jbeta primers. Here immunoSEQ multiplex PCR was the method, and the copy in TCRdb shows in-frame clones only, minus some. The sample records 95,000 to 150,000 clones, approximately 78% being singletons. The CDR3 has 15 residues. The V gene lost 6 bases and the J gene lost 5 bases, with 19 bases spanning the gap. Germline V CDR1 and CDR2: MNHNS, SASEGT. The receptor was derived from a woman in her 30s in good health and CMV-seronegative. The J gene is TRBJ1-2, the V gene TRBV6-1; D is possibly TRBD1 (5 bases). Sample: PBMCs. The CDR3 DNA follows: TGTGCCAGCAGAACAGGATCCTATTTGGGGTATGGCTACACCTTC. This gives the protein CASRTGSYLGYGYTF.